This TCR beta chain was profiled in a study of cytomegalovirus exposure and HLA in healthy donors. The PCR used 60 Vbeta and 13 Jbeta primers. In the source study's methods: The count from a later analysis was some 81 million unique TCR beta chains, some 10 million of them shared. The table came from immunoSEQ multiplex PCR; TCRdb's copy has only in-frame clones and leaves some out. Clone size and V and J calls were adopted from that table, with D and trimming inferred from the DNA. In the table there are more than 140,000 clones, over 60% of which are singletons. Germline CDR1 reads SNHLY; CDR2 reads FYNNEI. CDR3 size: 13 residues. V was cut by 6 bases and J by 3 bases, with 11 bases left in between.

The J gene is TRBJ1-1, the V gene TRBV2, with D possibly TRBD1 on 6 matching bases. The sequence was collected from a woman aged 25-40 years in good health and CMV-seropositive. The specimen sequenced was PBMCs. The CDR3: CASRTYRDTEAFF. In nucleotides, the CDR3 is TGTGCCAGCAGGACTTACAGGGACACTGAAGCTTTCTTT.